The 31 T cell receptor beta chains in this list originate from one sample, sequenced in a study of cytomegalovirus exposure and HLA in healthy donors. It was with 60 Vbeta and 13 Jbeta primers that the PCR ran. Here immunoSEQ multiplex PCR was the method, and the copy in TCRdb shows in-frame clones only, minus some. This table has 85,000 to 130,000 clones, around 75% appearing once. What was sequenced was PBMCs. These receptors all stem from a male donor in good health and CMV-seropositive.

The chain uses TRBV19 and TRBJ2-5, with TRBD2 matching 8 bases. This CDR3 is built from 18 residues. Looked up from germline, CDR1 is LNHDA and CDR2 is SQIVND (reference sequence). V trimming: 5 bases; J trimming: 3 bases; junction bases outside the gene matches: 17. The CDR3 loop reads CASSSLVVAGNEEETQYF. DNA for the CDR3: TGTGCCAGTAGTTCCCTGGTGGTAGCGGGGAACGAGGAAGAGACCCAGTACTTC.

CDR3: CASSPYERFPYEQYF. In DNA, the CDR3 is TGTGCCAGCTCCCCTTATGAGCGTTTCCCCTACGAGCAGTACTTC. V usage is TRBV18 and J usage is TRBJ2-7; no clear D. This CDR3 has 15 residues. CDR1 is KGHSH, CDR2 LQKENI, per germline. V lost 6 bases and J 2 bases, leaving 17 bases between the germline ends.

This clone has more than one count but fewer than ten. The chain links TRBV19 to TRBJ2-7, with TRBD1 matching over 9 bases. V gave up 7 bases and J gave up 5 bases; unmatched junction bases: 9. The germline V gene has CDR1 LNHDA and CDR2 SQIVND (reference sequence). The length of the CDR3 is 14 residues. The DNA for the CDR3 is TGTGCCAGTATGATCGGGACAGGGCCCCACGAGCAGTACTTC. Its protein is CASMIGTGPHEQYF.

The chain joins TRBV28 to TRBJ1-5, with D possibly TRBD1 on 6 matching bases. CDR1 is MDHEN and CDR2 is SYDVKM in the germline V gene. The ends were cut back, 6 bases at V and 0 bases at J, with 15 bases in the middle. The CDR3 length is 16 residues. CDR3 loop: CASRTGALYSNQPQHF. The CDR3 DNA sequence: TGTGCCAGCAGGACAGGCGCTCTTTATAGCAATCAGCCCCAGCATTTT.

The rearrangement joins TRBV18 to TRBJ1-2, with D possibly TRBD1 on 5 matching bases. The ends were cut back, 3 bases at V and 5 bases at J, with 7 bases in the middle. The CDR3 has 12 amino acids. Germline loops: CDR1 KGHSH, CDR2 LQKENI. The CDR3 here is CASSPPGYGYTF. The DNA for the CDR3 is TGTGCCAGCTCACCTCCAGGGTATGGCTACACCTTC.

In DNA, the CDR3 is TGTGCCAGCAGCTTACGGACTAGCGGGGTTAGGAGCTCCTACGAGCAGTACTTC. Residues: CASSLRTSGVRSSYEQYF. The J gene is TRBJ2-7, the V gene TRBV7-2, with 12 bases aligning to TRBD2. The ends lost 2 bases at V and 0 bases at J; junction bases unmatched: 8. This CDR3 comprises 18 residues. The germline CDR1 and CDR2 sequences are SGHTA and FQGNSA.

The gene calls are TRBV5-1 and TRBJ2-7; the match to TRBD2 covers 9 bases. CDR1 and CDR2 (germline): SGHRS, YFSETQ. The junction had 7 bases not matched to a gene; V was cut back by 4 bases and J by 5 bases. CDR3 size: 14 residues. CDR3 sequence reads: CASSVGLAGDEQYF. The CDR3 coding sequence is TGCGCCAGCAGCGTGGGACTAGCTGGTGACGAGCAGTACTTC.

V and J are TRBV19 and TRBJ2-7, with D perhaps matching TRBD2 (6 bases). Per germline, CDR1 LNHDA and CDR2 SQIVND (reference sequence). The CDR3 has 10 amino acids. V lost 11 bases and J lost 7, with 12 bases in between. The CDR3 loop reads CASGDLEQYF. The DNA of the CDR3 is TGTGCCTCGGGGGACTTGGAGCAGTACTTC.

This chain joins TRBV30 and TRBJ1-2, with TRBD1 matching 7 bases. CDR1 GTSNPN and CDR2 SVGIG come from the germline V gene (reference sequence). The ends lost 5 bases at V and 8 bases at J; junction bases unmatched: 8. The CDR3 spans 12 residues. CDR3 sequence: CAWDRVSEGYTF. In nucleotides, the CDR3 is TGTGCCTGGGACAGGGTGTCGGAAGGCTACACCTTC. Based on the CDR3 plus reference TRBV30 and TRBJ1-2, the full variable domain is SQTIHQWPATLVQPVGSPLSLECTVEGTSNPNLYWYRQAAGRGLQLLFYSVGIGQISSEVPQNLSASRPQDRQFILSSKKLLLSDSGFYLCAWDRVSEGYTFGSGTRLTVV.

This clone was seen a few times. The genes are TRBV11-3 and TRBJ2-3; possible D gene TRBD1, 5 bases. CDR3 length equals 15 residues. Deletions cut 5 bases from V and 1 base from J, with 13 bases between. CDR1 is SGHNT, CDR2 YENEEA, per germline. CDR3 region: CASSTRAFGTDTQYF. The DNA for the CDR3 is TGTGCCAGCAGCACCAGGGCCTTCGGCACAGATACGCAGTATTTT.

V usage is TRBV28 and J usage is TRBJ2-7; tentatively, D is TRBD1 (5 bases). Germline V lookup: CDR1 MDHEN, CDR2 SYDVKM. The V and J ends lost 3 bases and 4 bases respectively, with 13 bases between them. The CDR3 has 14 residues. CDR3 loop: CASSLTQGRYEQYF. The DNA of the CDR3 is TGTGCCAGCAGTTTGACCCAGGGTCGGTACGAGCAGTACTTC.

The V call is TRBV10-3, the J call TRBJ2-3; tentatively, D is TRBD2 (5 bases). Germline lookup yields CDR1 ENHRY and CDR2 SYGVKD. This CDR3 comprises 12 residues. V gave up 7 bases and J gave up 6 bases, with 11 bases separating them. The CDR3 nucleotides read TGTGCCATCAAGGAGGAAAGGGATACGCAGTATTTT. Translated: CAIKEERDTQYF.

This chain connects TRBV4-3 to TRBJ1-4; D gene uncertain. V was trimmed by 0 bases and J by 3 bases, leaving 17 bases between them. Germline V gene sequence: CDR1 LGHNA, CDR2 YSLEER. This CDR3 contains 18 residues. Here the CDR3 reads CASSQDPNWRRSNEKLFF. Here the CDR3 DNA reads TGCGCCAGCAGCCAAGATCCAAATTGGCGGAGATCTAATGAAAAACTGTTTTTT.

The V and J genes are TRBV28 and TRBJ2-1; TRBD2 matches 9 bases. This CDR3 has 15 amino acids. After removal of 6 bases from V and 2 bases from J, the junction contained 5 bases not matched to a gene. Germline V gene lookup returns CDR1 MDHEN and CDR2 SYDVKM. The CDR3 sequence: CASRHGTSPYNEQFF. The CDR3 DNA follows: TGTGCCAGCAGACACGGGACTAGCCCCTACAATGAGCAGTTCTTC.

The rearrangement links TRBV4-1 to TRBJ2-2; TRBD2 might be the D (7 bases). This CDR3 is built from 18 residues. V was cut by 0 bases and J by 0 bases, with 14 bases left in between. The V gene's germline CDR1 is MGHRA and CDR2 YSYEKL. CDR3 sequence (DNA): TGCGCCAGCAGCCAAGAACCATTGGGGGGGCCGAACACCGGGGAGCTGTTTTTT. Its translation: CASSQEPLGGPNTGELFF.

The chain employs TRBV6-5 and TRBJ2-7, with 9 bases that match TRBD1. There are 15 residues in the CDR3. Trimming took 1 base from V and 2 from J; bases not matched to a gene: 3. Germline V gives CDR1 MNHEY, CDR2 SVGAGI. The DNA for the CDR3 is TGTGCCAGCAGTTACTGGGGACAGGGTACCTACGAGCAGTACTTC. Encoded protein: CASSYWGQGTYEQYF.

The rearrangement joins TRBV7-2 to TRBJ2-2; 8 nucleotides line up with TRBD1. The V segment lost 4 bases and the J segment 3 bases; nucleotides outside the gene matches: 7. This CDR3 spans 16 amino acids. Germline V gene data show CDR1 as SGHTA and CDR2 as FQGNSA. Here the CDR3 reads CASSSQGEGYTGELFF. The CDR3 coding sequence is TGTGCCAGCAGCTCACAGGGGGAAGGTTACACCGGGGAGCTGTTTTTT. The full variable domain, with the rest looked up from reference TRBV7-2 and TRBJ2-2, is GAGVSQSPSNKVTEKGKDVELRCDPISGHTALYWYRQSLGQGLEFLIYFQGNSAPDKSGLPSDRFSAERTGGSVSTLTIQRTQQEDSAVYLCASSSQGEGYTGELFFGEGSRLTVL.

CDR3 sequence (DNA): TGTGCCAGCAGCTCCGTAAGACTAGCGGGAGGGCAGTATTTT. Translating gives CASSSVRLAGGQYF. The rearrangement joins TRBV7-9 to TRBJ2-3; 13 bases align to TRBD2. J was trimmed by 11 bases and V by 4 bases; bases with no gene match: 6. In germline, CDR1 is SEHNR, CDR2 FQNEAQ (reference sequence). The CDR3 loop spans 14 amino acids. The full variable domain, with the rest looked up from reference TRBV7-9 and TRBJ2-3, is DTGVSQNPRHKITKRGQNVTFRCDPISEHNRLYWYRQTLGQGPEFLTYFQNEAQLEKSRLLSDRFSAERPKGSFSTLEIQRTEQGDSAMYLCASSSVRLAGGQYFGPGTRLTVL.

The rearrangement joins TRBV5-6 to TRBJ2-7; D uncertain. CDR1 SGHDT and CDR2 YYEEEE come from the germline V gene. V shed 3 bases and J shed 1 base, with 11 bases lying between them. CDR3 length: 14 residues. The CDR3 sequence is CASSWAYGSYEQYF. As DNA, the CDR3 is TGTGCCAGCAGCTGGGCCTACGGTTCCTACGAGCAGTACTTC.

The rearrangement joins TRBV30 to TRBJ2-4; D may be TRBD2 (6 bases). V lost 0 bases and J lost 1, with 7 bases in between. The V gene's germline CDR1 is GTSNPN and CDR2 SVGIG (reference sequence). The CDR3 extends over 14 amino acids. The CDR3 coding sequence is TGTGCCTGGAGTGTTCGGGGGGCCAAAAACATTCAGTACTTC. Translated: CAWSVRGAKNIQYF.

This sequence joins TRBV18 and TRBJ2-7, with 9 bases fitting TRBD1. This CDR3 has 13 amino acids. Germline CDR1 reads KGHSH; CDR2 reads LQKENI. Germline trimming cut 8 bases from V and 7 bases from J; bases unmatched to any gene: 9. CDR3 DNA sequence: TGTGCCAGCGGCTTACAGGGGGCATGGGAGCAGTACTTC. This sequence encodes CASGLQGAWEQYF.

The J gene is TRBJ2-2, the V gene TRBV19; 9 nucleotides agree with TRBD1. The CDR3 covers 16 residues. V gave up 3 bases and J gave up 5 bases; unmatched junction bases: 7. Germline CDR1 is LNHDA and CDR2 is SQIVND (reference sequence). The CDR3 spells CASSITGGWLTGELFF. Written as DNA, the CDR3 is TGTGCCAGTAGTATTACAGGGGGCTGGTTGACCGGGGAGCTGTTTTTT.

CDR3 DNA: TGTGCCAGCAGTGGGGCAGTTGACAATCAGCCCCAGCATTTT. It translates to CASSGAVDNQPQHF. The V and J genes are TRBV7-9 and TRBJ1-5, with a tentative D call TRBD1 (5 bases). Trimming removed 6 bases at V and 3 bases at J, with 12 bases between. This CDR3 spans 14 amino acids. Germline-derived CDR1 and CDR2 are SEHNR and FQNEAQ (reference sequence).

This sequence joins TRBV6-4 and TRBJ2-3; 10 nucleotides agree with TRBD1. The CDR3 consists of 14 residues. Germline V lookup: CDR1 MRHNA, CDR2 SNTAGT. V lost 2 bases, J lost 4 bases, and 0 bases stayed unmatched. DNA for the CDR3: TGTGCCAGCAGTGACGGGACAGGGGCAGATACGCAGTATTTT. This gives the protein CASSDGTGADTQYF.

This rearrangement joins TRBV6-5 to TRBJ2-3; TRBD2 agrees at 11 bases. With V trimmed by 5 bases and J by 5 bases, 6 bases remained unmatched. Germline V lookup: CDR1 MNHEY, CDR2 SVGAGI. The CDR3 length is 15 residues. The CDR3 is CASSRLAGRLDTQYF. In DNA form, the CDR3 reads TGTGCCAGCAGTCGACTAGCGGGAAGACTAGATACGCAGTATTTT.

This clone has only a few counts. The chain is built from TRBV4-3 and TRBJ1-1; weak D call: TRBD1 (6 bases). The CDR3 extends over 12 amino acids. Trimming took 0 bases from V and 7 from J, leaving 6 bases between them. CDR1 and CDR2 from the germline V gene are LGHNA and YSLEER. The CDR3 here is CASSQEGGEAFF. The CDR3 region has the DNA TGCGCCAGCAGCCAAGAAGGGGGTGAAGCTTTCTTT.

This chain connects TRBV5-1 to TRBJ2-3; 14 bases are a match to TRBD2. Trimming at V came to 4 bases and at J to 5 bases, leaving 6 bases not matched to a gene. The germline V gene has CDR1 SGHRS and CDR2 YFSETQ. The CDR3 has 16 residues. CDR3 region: CASSTRLAGGQDTQYF. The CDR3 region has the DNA TGCGCCAGCAGCACCCGACTAGCGGGGGGGCAAGATACGCAGTATTTT.

The CDR3 is CASIPDSGANVLTF. The CDR3, as DNA: TGCGCCAGCATCCCAGACTCTGGGGCCAACGTCCTGACTTTC. The chain carries TRBV5-1 and TRBJ2-6; D is undetermined. The V gene lost 6 bases and the J gene lost 0 bases, with 7 bases spanning the gap. The CDR3 covers 14 residues. Germline lookup yields CDR1 SGHRS and CDR2 YFSETQ.

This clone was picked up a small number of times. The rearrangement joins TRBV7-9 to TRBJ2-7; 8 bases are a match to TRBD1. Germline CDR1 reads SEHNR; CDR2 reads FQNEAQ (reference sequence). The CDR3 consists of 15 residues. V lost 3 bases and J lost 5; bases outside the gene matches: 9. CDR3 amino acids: CASSFPYRGFDEQYF. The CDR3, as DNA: TGTGCCAGCAGCTTTCCCTACAGGGGGTTCGACGAGCAGTACTTC.

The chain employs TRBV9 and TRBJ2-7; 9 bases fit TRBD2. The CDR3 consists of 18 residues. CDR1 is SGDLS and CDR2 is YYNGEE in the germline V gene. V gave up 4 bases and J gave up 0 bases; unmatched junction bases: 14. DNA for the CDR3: TGTGCCAGCAGCCCGGGGGCGACGGGCGGGAGGGCCTCCTACGAGCAGTACTTC. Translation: CASSPGATGGRASYEQYF.

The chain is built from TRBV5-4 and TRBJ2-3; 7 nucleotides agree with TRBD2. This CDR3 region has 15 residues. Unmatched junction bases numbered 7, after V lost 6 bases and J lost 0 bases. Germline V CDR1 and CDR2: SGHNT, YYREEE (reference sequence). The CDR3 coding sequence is TGTGCCAGCACCTCGGGGGGAACTAGCACAGATACGCAGTATTTT. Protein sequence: CASTSGGTSTDTQYF.